The 12 T cell receptor beta chains listed next were all sequenced from one sample in a study of T cell responses to AZD1222 COVID-19 vaccine. Clones were sequenced by immunoSEQ multiplex PCR, and TCRdb holds only the in-frame ones, with some missing. The repertoire has some 180,000 clones, approximately 92% of them found once; the top ten carry around 0.98%. This specimen was peripheral blood, taken 28 days after the second dose of the MenACWY control vaccine. The receptors were gathered from an adult who received the MenACWY meningococcal vaccine as a control.

The chain carries TRBV3-1 (or the pseudogene TRBV3-2) and TRBJ2-5; unclear D gene. Trimming pared 4 bases from V and 4 bases from J, leaving 10 bases between. This CDR3 comprises 13 residues. The germline gives CDR1 LGHDT, CDR2 YNNKEL (reference sequence). The DNA of the CDR3 is TGTGCCAGCAGCCCCCTAGGCTCAGAGACCCAGTACTTC. This sequence encodes CASSPLGSETQYF.

V and J are TRBV28 and TRBJ2-7; the D gene is possibly TRBD1 (7 bases). V was cut by 7 bases and J by 4 bases, with 17 bases left in between. Germline assignment: CDR1 MDHEN and CDR2 SYDVKM. The CDR3 consists of 14 residues. The DNA for the CDR3 is TGTGCCAGCATTAGCGGCGCAGGGGGATACGAGCAGTACTTC. This gives the protein CASISGAGGYEQYF.

CDR3 loop: CASSPRTGFDGYTF. DNA of the CDR3: TGTGCCAGCAGCCCGAGGACAGGTTTCGATGGCTACACCTTC. V gene TRBV7-8 combines with J gene TRBJ1-2; 7 bases align to TRBD1. The CDR3 loop spans 14 amino acids. The germline V gene encodes CDR1 SGHVS and CDR2 FQNEAQ. Trimming at V came to 5 bases and at J to 6 bases, leaving 9 bases not matched to a gene.

This clone appeared a few times. This chain joins TRBV7-2 and TRBJ1-5; D not resolved. Germline assignment: CDR1 SGHTA and CDR2 FQGNSA. Trimming left V 1 base short and J 0 bases short, with 13 bases between. The CDR3 consists of 17 residues. As DNA, the CDR3 is TGTGCCAGCAGCTTAGTAACGTCGGGTTATAGCAATCAGCCCCAGCATTTT. This gives the protein CASSLVTSGYSNQPQHF.

The sample holds one count of this clone. This chain connects TRBV5-1 to TRBJ2-2; 8 bases fit TRBD1. From germline, CDR1 is SGHRS and CDR2 YFSETQ. The J segment lost 8 bases and the V segment lost 2 bases, leaving 11 bases of the junction unmatched. The length of the CDR3 is 16 residues. The CDR3: CASSLQGGRVQGELFF. CDR3 sequence (DNA): TGCGCCAGCAGCTTACAGGGGGGAAGAGTCCAGGGGGAGCTGTTTTTT.

This chain joins TRBV2 and TRBJ1-1; D is ambiguous. This CDR3 comprises 14 residues. The V gene's germline CDR1 is SNHLY and CDR2 FYNNEI. Deletions cut 1 base from V and 1 base from J, with 7 bases between. The CDR3 DNA is TGTGCCAGCAGTGAAGGGACGGCGAACACTGAAGCTTTCTTT. Protein: CASSEGTANTEAFF.

This clone was seen more than once but under ten times. The chain employs TRBV3-1 (or the pseudogene TRBV3-2) and TRBJ1-2; TRBD1 is a possible D gene (6 bases). Trimming took 2 bases from V and 5 from J, leaving 15 bases between them. CDR3 length: 15 amino acids. Germline CDR1 and CDR2: LGHDT and YNNKEL (reference sequence). CDR3 nucleotide sequence: TGTGCCAGCAGCCAAAACATCCCCGACAGGTATGGCTACACCTTC. Amino acid sequence: CASSQNIPDRYGYTF.

The V gene is TRBV28, the J gene TRBJ1-4, with D hard to call. V dropped 5 bases and J dropped 8 bases, with 15 bases sitting between them. The CDR3 runs 14 residues. From germline, CDR1 is MDHEN and CDR2 SYDVKM. The CDR3 loop is CASSPHGVLEKLFF. In nucleotides, the CDR3 is TGTGCCAGCAGTCCCCACGGGGTACTCGAAAAACTGTTTTTT. Together with reference TRBV28 and TRBJ1-4, the CDR3 gives the full variable domain: DVKVTQSSRYLVKRTGEKVFLECVQDMDHENMFWYRQDPGLGLRLIYFSYDVKMKEKGDIPEGYSVSREKKERFSLILESASTNQTSMYLCASSPHGVLEKLFFGSGTQLSVL.

The V gene is TRBV7-2, the J gene TRBJ2-7; D is undetermined. Trimming removed 5 bases at V and 5 bases at J, with 13 bases between. The CDR3 is made up of 13 amino acids. Germline CDR1 and CDR2: SGHTA and FQGNSA. CDR3 nucleotide sequence: TGTGCCAGCAGCCCAGACCTTTCGAACGAGCAGTACTTC. This translates into CASSPDLSNEQYF.

The chain joins TRBV6-2 or TRBV6-3 to TRBJ1-1, with D unresolved. V lost 0 bases and J 1 base, leaving 9 bases between the germline ends. The CDR3 has 15 amino acids. CDR1 is MNHEY and CDR2 is SVGEGT in the germline V gene. CDR3 sequence (DNA): TGTGCCAGCAGTTACTCGGAGATAAGGAACACTGAAGCTTTCTTT. Residues: CASSYSEIRNTEAFF.

V is TRBV28 and J is TRBJ1-1; D is ambiguous. V lost 1 base and J lost 7, with 4 bases in between. The length of the CDR3 is 11 residues. Germline V CDR1 and CDR2: MDHEN, SYDVKM. CDR3 in amino acids: CASSLSHEAFF. For the CDR3, the DNA is TGTGCCAGCAGTTTATCCCATGAAGCTTTCTTT.

V is TRBV6-2 or TRBV6-3 and J is TRBJ2-5, with 8 bases lining up with TRBD2. J was trimmed by 5 bases and V by 2 bases; bases with no gene match: 4. The CDR3 loop spans 14 amino acids. CDR1 and CDR2 (germline): MNHEY, SVGEGT. The CDR3 is CASSYLQRGETQYF. In nucleotides, the CDR3 is TGTGCCAGCAGTTACCTTCAGCGGGGGGAGACCCAGTACTTC.